In this sample, the clone carrying this TCR beta chain turned up many times. Amplification of TCR beta CDR3 regions used RNA as the template. Researchers ran a first-round RT-PCR on the TCR CDR3 using the HTBI primer set. TCRdb redid the calling of the multiplex PCR reads with MiXCR, one entry per CDR3 protein. The sample records about 270,000 distinct CDR3 sequences, about 20% being singletons. The CDR3 contains 16 residues. The germline V gene encodes CDR1 MNHNS and CDR2 SASEGT. The junction had 8 bases not matched to a gene; V was cut back by 4 bases and J by 1 base. The data were obtained in a study of T cells in Graves' hyperthyroidism and ophthalmopathy.

V usage is TRBV6-1 and J usage is TRBJ1-1; 8 bases line up with TRBD1. Sequenced: blood. This receptor was taken from a man aged 30 to 45 with Graves' ophthalmopathy. CDR3 sequence: CASSVSGQVTNTEAFF. The CDR3 coding sequence is TGTGCCAGCAGTGTTTCGGGACAGGTTACGAACACTGAAGCTTTCTTT.